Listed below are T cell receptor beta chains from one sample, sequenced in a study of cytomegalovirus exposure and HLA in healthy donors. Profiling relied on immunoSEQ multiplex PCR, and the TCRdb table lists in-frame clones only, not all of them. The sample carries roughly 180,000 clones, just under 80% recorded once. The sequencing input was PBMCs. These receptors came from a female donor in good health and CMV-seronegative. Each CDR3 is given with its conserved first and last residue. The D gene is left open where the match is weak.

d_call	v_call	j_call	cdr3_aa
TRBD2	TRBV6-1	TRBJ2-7	CASTYREGLGEQYF
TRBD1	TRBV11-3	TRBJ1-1	CASSYGQGEGEAFF
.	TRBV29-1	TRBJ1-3	CSALGGPGNTIYF
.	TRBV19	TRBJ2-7	CASSARDTTYEQYF
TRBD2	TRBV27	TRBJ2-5	CASTSSWGGETQYF
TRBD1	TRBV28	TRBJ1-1	CASSLRTGYSAFF
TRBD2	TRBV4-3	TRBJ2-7	CASSRGLAGGLFPEQYF
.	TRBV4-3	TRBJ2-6	CASSQGTGYGANVLTF
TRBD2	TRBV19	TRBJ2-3	CASSELAGGPHTQYF
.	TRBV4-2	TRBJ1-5	CASSQVGGDQPQHF
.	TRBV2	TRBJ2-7	CASSEYSSYEQYF
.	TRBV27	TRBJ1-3	CASSLSPAGISGNTIYF
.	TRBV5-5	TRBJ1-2	CASSFTSYGYTF
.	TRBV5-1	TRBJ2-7	CASSLDPGDTYEQYF
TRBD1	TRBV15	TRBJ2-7	CATSRDLGTGHYEQYF
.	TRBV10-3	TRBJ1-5	CAISDLQTNQPQHF
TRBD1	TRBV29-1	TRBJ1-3	CSGTRGTGNTIYF
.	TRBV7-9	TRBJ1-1	CASSRGEIGEAFF
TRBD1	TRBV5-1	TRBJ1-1	CASSLGDRVSEAFF
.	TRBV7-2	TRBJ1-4	CASSLEGANEKLFF
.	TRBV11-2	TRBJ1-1	CASSFSGAEAFF
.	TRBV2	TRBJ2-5	CASSETGETQYF
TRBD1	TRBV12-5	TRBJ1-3	CASGPSGQVGNTIYF
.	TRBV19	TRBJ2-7	CASSPRTDFYEQYF
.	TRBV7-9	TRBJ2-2	CASSHRQGGTGELFF
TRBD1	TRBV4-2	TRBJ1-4	CASSRSGTGDEKLFF
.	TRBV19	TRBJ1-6	CASSSQGFGSPLHF
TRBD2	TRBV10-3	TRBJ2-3	CAISESQLAGINTDTQYF
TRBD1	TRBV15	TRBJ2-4	CATSRDPTGTGKNIQYF
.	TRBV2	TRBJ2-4	CASKDSGGAKNIQYF
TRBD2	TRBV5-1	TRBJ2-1	CASSWGTSAYNEQFF
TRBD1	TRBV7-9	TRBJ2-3	CSSSPARTGGNADTQYF
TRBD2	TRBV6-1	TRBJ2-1	CASSELAAGGLYNEQFF
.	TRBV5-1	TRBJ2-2	CASSLAFSAGELFF
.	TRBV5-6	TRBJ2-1	CASILSGVGSEQFF
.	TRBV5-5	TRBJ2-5	CASSLGPLAQETQYF
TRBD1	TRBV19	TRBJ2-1	CASSISGTGSHEQFF
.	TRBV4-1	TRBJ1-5	CASSQGEGDQPQHF
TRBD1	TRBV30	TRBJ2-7	CAWSYRGYEQYF
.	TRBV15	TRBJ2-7	CATSREYSYYEQYF
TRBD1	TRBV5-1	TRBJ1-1	CASRTGTGTLLPEAFF
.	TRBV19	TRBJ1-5	CASRLLGGSNQPQHF
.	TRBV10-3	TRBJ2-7	CAISEFSSSYEQYF
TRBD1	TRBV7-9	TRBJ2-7	CASSPGQGAYYEQYF
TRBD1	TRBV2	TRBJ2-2	CASREQGWTGELFF
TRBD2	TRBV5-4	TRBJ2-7	CASSLGDLLAGGEQYF
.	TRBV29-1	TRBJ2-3	CSVSSSTDTQYF
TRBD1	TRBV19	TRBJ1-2	CASSAHPGQGNYGYTF
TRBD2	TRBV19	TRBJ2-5	CASSGTSGQETQYF
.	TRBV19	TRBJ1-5	CASGLGAAQPQHF
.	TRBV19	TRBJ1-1	CASSITGAANTEAFF
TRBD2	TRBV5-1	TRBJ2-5	CASSLVAGVGETQYF
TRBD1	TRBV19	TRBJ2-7	CASSRTGSHYEQYF
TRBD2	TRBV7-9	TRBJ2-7	CASSSNSGGRTYEQYF
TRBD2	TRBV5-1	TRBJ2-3	CASSPGGVTDTQYF